This T cell receptor (beta chain) was captured by sequencing in a study of blood T cells in healthy people across ages. This CDR3 is built from 14 residues. In germline, CDR1 is MNHNS, CDR2 SASEGT. Between the trimmed V and J ends, which lost 4 bases and 4 bases, there was a span of 13 bases. A second PCR of roughly 7 to 11 cycles used a sample-barcoded 5' primer and a J-beta primer mix. A single record per CDR3 protein comes from TCRdb applying MiXCR to the 5' RACE reads. The sample includes 600,000 or so distinct CDR3 sequences, around 21% seen only once; the top ten take approximately 3.6%. Study-level findings and limits: Diversity was estimated from one million T cells, and these estimates were considered underestimates.

Worth noting for this clonotype: Its antigen is unidentified.

This TCR came from a man between 65 and 85 years old in good health. The specimen sequenced was blood. This chain uses TRBV6-1 with TRBJ1-2, with a weak D call TRBD1 (6 bases). The CDR3 nucleotides are TGTGCCAGCAGTGGGACAGCGTCCTTCTATGGCTACACCTTC. It encodes CASSGTASFYGYTF.